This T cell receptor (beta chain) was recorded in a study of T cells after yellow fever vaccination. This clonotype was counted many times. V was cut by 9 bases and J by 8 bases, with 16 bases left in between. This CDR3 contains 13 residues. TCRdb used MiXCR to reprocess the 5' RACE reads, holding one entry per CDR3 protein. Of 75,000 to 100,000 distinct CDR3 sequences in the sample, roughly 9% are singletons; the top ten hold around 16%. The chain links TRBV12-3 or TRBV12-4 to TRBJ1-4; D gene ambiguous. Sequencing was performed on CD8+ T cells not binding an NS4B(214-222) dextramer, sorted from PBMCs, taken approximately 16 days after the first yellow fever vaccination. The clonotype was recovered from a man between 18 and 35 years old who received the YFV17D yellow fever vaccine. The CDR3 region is CASRKAVGEKLFF. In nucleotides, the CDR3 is TGTGCCAGTCGGAAGGCGGTTGGAGAAAAACTGTTTTTT.